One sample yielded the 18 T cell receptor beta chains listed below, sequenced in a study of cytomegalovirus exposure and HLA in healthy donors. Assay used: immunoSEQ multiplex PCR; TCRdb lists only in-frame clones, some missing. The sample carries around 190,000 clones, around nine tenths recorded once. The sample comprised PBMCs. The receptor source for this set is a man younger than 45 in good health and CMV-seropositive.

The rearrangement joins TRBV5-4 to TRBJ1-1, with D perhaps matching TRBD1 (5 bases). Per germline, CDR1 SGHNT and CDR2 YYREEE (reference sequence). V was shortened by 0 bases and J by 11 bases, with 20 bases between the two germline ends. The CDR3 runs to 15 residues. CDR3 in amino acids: CASSLDGGLIRWAFF. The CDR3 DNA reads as TGTGCCAGCAGCTTGGATGGGGGACTAATAAGGTGGGCTTTCTTT.

This CDR3 is CASSSSGSVADTQYF. CDR3 DNA: TGTGCCAGCAGCTCAAGCGGGAGCGTCGCAGATACGCAGTATTTT. The chain has TRBV7-3 and TRBJ2-3, with 8 nucleotides matching TRBD2. This CDR3 is built from 15 residues. With 4 bases clipped from V and 4 bases from J, the junction kept 7 bases outside the gene matches. Germline loops: CDR1 SGHTA, CDR2 FQGTGA.

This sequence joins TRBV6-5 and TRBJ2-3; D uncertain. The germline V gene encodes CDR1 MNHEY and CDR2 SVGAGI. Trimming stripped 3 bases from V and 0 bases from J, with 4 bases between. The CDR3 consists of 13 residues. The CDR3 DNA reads TGTGCCAGCAGTTATGATAGCACAGATACGCAGTATTTT. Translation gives CASSYDSTDTQYF.

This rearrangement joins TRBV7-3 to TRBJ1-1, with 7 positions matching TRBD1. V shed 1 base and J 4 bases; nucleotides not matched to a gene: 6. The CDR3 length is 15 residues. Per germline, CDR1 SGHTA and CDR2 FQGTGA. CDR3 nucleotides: TGTGCCAGCAGCTTAAAGGGCTGGGACAGCACTGAAGCTTTCTTT. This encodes CASSLKGWDSTEAFF.

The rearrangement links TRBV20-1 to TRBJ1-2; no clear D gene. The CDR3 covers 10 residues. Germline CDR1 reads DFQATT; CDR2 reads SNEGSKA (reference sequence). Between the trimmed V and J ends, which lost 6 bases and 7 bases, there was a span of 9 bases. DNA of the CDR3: TGCAGTGCCCCGCCCGGTGGCTACACCTTC. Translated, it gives CSAPPGGYTF.

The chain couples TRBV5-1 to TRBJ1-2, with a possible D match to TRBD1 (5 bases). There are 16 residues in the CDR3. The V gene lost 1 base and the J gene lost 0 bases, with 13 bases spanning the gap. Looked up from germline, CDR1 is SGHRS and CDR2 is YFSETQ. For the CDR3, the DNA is TGCGCCAGCAGCTTGTTCCTACAGACAGCTAACTATGGCTACACCTTC. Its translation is CASSLFLQTANYGYTF.

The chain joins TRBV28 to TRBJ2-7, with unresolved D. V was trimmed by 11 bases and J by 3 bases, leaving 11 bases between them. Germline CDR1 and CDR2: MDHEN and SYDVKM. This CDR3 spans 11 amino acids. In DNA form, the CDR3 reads TGTGCCGCGCAGGCCCGCTACGAGCAGTACTTC. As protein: CAAQARYEQYF. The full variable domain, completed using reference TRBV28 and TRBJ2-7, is DVKVTQSSRYLVKRTGEKVFLECVQDMDHENMFWYRQDPGLGLRLIYFSYDVKMKEKGDIPEGYSVSREKKERFSLILESASTNQTSMYLCAAQARYEQYFGPGTRLTVT.

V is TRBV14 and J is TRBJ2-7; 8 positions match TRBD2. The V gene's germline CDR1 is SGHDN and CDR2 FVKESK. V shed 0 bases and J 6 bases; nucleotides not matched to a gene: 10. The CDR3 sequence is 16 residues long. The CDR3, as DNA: TGTGCCAGCAGCCAAGATCTCGGCGGGGGGTGGGTCGAGCAGTACTTC. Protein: CASSQDLGGGWVEQYF.

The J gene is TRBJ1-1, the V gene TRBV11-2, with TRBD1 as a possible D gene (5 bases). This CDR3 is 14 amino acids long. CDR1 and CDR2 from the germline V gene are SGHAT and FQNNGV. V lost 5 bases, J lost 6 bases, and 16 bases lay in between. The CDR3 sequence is CASSPVVRDSEAFF. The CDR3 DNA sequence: TGTGCCAGCAGCCCCGTCGTCCGGGACTCTGAAGCTTTCTTT.

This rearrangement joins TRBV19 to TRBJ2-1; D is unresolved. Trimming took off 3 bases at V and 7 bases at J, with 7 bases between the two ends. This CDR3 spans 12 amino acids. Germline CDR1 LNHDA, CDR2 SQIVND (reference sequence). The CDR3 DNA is TGTGCCAGTAGTATCCAGCGAAATGAGCAGTTCTTC. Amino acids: CASSIQRNEQFF.

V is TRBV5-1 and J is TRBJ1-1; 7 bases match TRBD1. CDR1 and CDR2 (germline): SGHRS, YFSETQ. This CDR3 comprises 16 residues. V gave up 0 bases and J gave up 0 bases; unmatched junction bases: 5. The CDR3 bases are TGCGCCAGCAGCTTGGGGGCAGGGGGATTGAACACTGAAGCTTTCTTT. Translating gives CASSLGAGGLNTEAFF.

CDR3 bases: TGTGCCAGCAGCCATGGACACTTCTACGAGCAGTACTTC. It codes for CASSHGHFYEQYF. The V gene is TRBV11-2, the J gene TRBJ2-7; TRBD1 is a possible D gene (5 bases). Trimming stripped 5 bases from V and 3 bases from J, with 11 bases between. Germline-derived CDR1 and CDR2 are SGHAT and FQNNGV. The CDR3 loop spans 13 amino acids. Combining the CDR3 with reference TRBV11-2 and TRBJ2-7 gives the whole variable domain EAGVAQSPRYKIIEKRQSVAFWCNPISGHATLYWYQQILGQGPKLLIQFQNNGVVDDSQLPKDRFSAERLKGVDSTLKIQPAKLEDSAVYLCASSHGHFYEQYFGPGTRLTVT.

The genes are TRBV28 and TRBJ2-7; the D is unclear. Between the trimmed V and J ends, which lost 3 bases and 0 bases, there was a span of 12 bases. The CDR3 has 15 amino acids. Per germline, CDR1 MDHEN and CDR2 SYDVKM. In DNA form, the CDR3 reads TGTGCCAGCAGTTTGATCGCTGACACCTCCTACGAGCAGTACTTC. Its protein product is CASSLIADTSYEQYF.

The CDR3 region is CASSLAANWFRTGELFF. The CDR3, as DNA: TGTGCCAGCAGCTTGGCGGCCAACTGGTTTAGGACCGGGGAGCTGTTTTTT. This sequence joins TRBV5-6 and TRBJ2-2; D is undetermined. The CDR3 covers 17 residues. V lost 0 bases and J 5 bases, leaving 17 bases between the germline ends. Germline V gene lookup returns CDR1 SGHDT and CDR2 YYEEEE.

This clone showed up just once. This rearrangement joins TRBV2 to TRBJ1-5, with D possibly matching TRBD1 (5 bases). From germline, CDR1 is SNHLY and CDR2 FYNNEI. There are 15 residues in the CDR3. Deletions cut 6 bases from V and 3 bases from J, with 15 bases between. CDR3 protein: CASRFRDTTNQPQHF. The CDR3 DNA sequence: TGTGCCAGCAGATTCAGGGATACAACCAATCAGCCCCAGCATTTT.

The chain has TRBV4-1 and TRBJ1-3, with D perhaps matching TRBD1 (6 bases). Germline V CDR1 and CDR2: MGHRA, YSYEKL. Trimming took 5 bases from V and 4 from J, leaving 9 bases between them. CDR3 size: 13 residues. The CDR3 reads CASSRTEGNTIYF. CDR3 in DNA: TGCGCCAGCAGCAGGACAGAAGGAAACACCATATATTTT.

This CDR3 is CASSLGTLFIDEQYF. The DNA for the CDR3 is TGTGCCAGCAGCTTAGGGACCCTCTTTATTGACGAGCAGTACTTC. This chain links TRBV11-2 with TRBJ2-7; the D is unclear. The germline V gene encodes CDR1 SGHAT and CDR2 FQNNGV. The V and J ends lost 1 base and 5 bases respectively, with 15 bases between them. This CDR3 has 15 amino acids.

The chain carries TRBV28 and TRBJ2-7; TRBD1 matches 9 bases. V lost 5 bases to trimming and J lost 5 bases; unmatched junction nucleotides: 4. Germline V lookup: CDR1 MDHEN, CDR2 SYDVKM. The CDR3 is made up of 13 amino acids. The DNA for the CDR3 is TGTGCCAGCAGTAGGGGACAGGGCCACGAGCAGTACTTC. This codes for CASSRGQGHEQYF.